This T cell receptor beta chain originates from a study of Ad26.COV2.S vaccination and SARS-CoV-2 variants. General observations from the study: Substantial post-vaccination breadth of spike-specific CD8+ and CD4+ T cell responses was reported. Analyses of TCR breadth and depth may have underestimated total T cell responses.

In regard to this clone: Its antigen is unidentified.

Germline loops: CDR1 SGHRS, CDR2 YFSETQ. CDR3 length equals 19 residues. V lost 1 base and J lost 1, with 24 bases in between. TCRdb keeps only in-frame clones here, not all; method: immunoSEQ multiplex PCR. The sample lists fewer than 100,000 clones; about four fifths were seen once. The sequenced sample was peripheral blood, obtained after recovery from COVID-19. This receptor was identified in a human donor who had recovered from COVID-19. The gene calls are TRBV5-1 and TRBJ2-7; the D is unclear. CDR3 sequence: CASSLFQHPGQTWSYEQYF. In DNA, the CDR3 is TGCGCCAGCAGCTTGTTTCAGCATCCGGGCCAAACGTGGTCCTACGAGCAGTACTTC.